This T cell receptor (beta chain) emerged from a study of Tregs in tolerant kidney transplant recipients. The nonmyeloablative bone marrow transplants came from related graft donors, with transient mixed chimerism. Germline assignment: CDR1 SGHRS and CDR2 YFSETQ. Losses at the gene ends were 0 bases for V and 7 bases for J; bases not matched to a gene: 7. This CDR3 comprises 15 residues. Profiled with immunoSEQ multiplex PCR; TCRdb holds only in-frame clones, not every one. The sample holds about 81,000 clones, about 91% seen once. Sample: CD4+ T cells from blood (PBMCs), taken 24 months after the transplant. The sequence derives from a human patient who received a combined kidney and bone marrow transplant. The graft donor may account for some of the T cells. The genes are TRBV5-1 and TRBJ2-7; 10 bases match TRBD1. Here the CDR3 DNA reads TGCGCCAGCAGCTTGGGACAGGGGGCGTCGAGGGAGCAGTACTTC. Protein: CASSLGQGASREQYF.